A single sample gave rise to the 25 T cell receptor beta chains below, sequenced in a study of metastatic and nonmetastatic thyroid tumors. No patient received treatment before thyroid surgery. MiXCR was used by TCRdb to re-call the PCR reads. Found here are some 25,000 clones, under 25% of them singletons; the top ten hold over 10%. Sequenced: blood. These TCRs come from a male donor with papillary thyroid cancer or a benign thyroid nodule (not recorded which). Some clones in this sample may be carry-over from other donors' samples.

Comments on this clone: One end of the junction does not line up with germline, which may come from a read error. The J gene is TRBJ2-3, the V gene TRBV6-7, with 8 bases identical to TRBD1. Being an ORF, TRBV6-7 has a function that is uncertain. The CDR3 is made up of 19 amino acids. The CDR3 region is CASNYFGQGVHYSTDTQYF. DNA of the CDR3: TGTGCCAGCAATTACTTCGGACAGGGTGTCCATTATAGCACAGATACACAGTATTTT.

About this clone: A read error may account for a junction end that differs from germline. The chain joins TRBV20-1 to TRBJ2-3; the match to TRBD1 covers 9 bases. Germline loops: CDR1 DFQATT, CDR2 SNEGSKA (reference sequence). This CDR3 region has 16 residues. Written as DNA, the CDR3 is TGCAGTGCTCCCTATTCCGGGACAGGGAGCACAGATACTCAGTATTTT. Translating gives CSAPYSGTGSTDTQYF.

This clone has at least ten counts. The chain links TRBV7-9 to TRBJ2-2; possibly TRBD1 for D (5 bases). This CDR3 spans 13 amino acids. Germline lookup yields CDR1 SEHNR and CDR2 FQNEAQ (reference sequence). V was clipped by 5 bases and J by 6 bases, with 10 bases between them. In DNA, the CDR3 is TGTGCCAGCAGCCCCGAAGGGGCCGGGGAGCTGTTTTTT. Its translation: CASSPEGAGELFF.

The chain joins TRBV10-3 to TRBJ2-7; 8 bases map to TRBD2. This CDR3 contains 12 residues. Germline CDR1 reads ENHRY; CDR2 reads SYGVKD. V shed 10 bases and J 7 bases; nucleotides not matched to a gene: 9. DNA for the CDR3: TGTGCCACCGGGACTAGACTGGGGGAGCAGTACGTC. Amino acids: CATGTRLGEQYV.

This clone appeared once. The chain employs TRBV5-8 and TRBJ1-1, with D unclear. V was trimmed by 7 bases and J by 6 bases, leaving 16 bases between them. The CDR3 has 13 amino acids. Germline CDR1 reads SGHTS; CDR2 reads YDEGEE. CDR3 in amino acids: CASCVVGSPEAFF. The DNA for the CDR3 is TGTGCCAGCTGTGTTGTGGGGTCCCCTGAAGCTTTCTTT.

Relative to its sample, this clone is medium-sized. The rearrangement joins TRBV6-1 to TRBJ2-3; 8 bases are shared with TRBD2. J lost 2 bases, V lost 0 bases, and 10 bases had no gene match. The germline gives CDR1 MNHNS, CDR2 SASEGT. The CDR3 loop spans 18 amino acids. The CDR3 reads CASSEASGGGGSTDTQYF. CDR3 coding DNA: TGTGCCAGCAGTGAAGCCTCGGGAGGCGGGGGGTCCACAGATACGCAGTATTTT.

This clone was seen repeatedly, ten times or more. The V call is TRBV6-4, the J call TRBJ2-2; 8 nucleotides align to TRBD1. After removal of 6 bases from V and 6 bases from J, the junction contained 9 bases not matched to a gene. The length of the CDR3 is 15 residues. Germline loops: CDR1 MRHNA, CDR2 SNTAGT. The CDR3 DNA reads TGTGCCAGCAGCGAGTCGGCAGGGGGCTCCGGGGAGCTGTTTTTT. Its translation: CASSESAGGSGELFF.

This clone has a count of ten or more. The chain recombines TRBV7-2 with TRBJ2-3; D might be TRBD2 (6 bases). This CDR3 has 15 residues. Germline V gives CDR1 SGHTA, CDR2 FQGNSA. With 8 bases removed from V and 2 bases from J, the gap between germline ends came to 17 bases. The CDR3 is CASCPRELNTDTQYF. CDR3 sequence (DNA): TGTGCCAGCTGTCCACGGGAGTTAAACACAGATACGCAGTATTTT.

Many counts were recorded for this clone. The V and J genes are TRBV30 and TRBJ2-6; D possibly corresponds to TRBD1 (6 bases). The CDR3 extends over 18 amino acids. Germline CDR1 GTSNPN, CDR2 SVGIG (reference sequence). V was pared by 4 bases and J by 0 bases, with 19 bases between. CDR3 sequence: CAWNPQGQPYSGANVLTF. The DNA of the CDR3 is TGTGCCTGGAATCCCCAAGGACAGCCTTACTCTGGGGCCAACGTCCTGACTTTC.

This clone has at least ten counts. The rearrangement joins TRBV7-8 to TRBJ1-1, with unresolved D. The germline V gene has CDR1 SGHVS and CDR2 FQNEAQ. The CDR3 is made up of 11 amino acids. V dropped 0 bases and J dropped 8 bases, with 4 bases sitting between them. CDR3 residues: CASSLAGEAFF. The CDR3 DNA reads as TGTGCCAGCAGCTTAGCGGGCGAAGCTTTCTTT.

This clone was recorded at least ten times. This chain connects TRBV6-1 to TRBJ1-2; 9 nucleotides align to TRBD1. The J segment lost 2 bases and the V segment lost 5 bases, leaving 6 bases of the junction unmatched. The CDR3 is 15 amino acids. Per germline, CDR1 MNHNS and CDR2 SASEGT. For the CDR3, the DNA is TGTGCCAGCAGTTCCACAGGGACAGGGAACTATGGCTACACCTTC. Translation gives CASSSTGTGNYGYTF.

This clone was detected ten times or more. V gene TRBV20-1 combines with J gene TRBJ2-4, with D perhaps TRBD1 (5 bases). V was clipped by 5 bases and J by 1 base, with 15 bases between them. Germline CDR1 reads DFQATT; CDR2 reads SNEGSKA (reference sequence). There are 15 residues in the CDR3. CDR3 protein: CSARTGSGAKNIQYF. The CDR3 DNA reads as TGCAGTGCTCGAACCGGGTCAGGGGCCAAAAACATTCAGTACTTC.

This clone occurred many times. This chain uses TRBV18 with TRBJ1-1; D is unresolved. V was shortened by 2 bases and J by 1 base, with 8 bases between the two germline ends. The CDR3 has 14 amino acids. Germline V gene data show CDR1 as KGHSH and CDR2 as LQKENI. CDR3: CASSPMGTNTEAFF. The CDR3 DNA follows: TGTGCCAGCTCACCAATGGGAACGAACACTGAAGCTTTCTTT.

The rearrangement joins TRBV20-1 to TRBJ2-7; D possibly corresponds to TRBD2 (5 bases). Germline V CDR1 and CDR2: DFQATT, SNEGSKA (reference sequence). The CDR3 loop spans 16 amino acids. Trimming shortened V by 4 bases and J by 2 bases, and 21 bases separated the two germline ends. CDR3 bases: TGCAGTGCTAAATCACCTCCGCCTAGCTATACCTACGAGCAGTACTTC. Its protein product is CSAKSPPPSYTYEQYF.

This clone was detected ten times or more. This chain uses TRBV3-1 with TRBJ2-1; a possible D gene is TRBD2 (7 bases). The CDR3 loop spans 16 amino acids. Germline V lookup: CDR1 LGHDT, CDR2 YNNKEL (reference sequence). Trimming removed 4 bases from V and 7 bases from J, with 20 bases in between. Here the CDR3 DNA reads TGTGCCAGCAGCCCTCCCGGGGGGCTCGTGACTAATGAGCAGTTCTTC. Amino acids: CASSPPGGLVTNEQFF.

This clone showed up many times. Given a much more abundant clone one base away, this may be a read error. The chain couples TRBV6-1 to TRBJ1-5, with D perhaps matching TRBD1 (6 bases). The germline gives CDR1 MNHNS, CDR2 SASEGT. The CDR3 has 14 amino acids. V was shortened by 8 bases and J by 1 base, with 12 bases between the two germline ends. CDR3 region: CASRAQGSNQPQHF. The CDR3 DNA is TGTGCCAGCCGCGCGCAGGGGAGCAATCAGCCCCAGCATTTT.

A few counts support this clone. The V call is TRBV12-3 or TRBV12-4, the J call TRBJ2-7; no clear D. The CDR3 length is 14 residues. The germline V and J ends were trimmed by 6 bases and 2 bases, with 14 bases remaining between them. CDR3 sequence: CASSSPPATYEQYF. CDR3 nucleotide sequence: TGTGCCAGCAGCTCCCCACCCGCAACCTACGAGCAGTACTTC.

This clone showed up many times. The chain is built from TRBV12-3 or TRBV12-4 and TRBJ2-3, with 8 bases fitting TRBD2. Trimming cost V 7 bases and J 3 bases; bases outside gene matches: 6. CDR3 length equals 14 residues. The CDR3 region has the DNA TGTGCCAGCACCCGGACTAGCCTGACAGATACGCAGTATTTT. Encoded protein: CASTRTSLTDTQYF.

V is TRBV5-1 and J is TRBJ1-1, with 7 positions matching TRBD1. J lost 4 bases, V lost 4 bases, and 13 bases had no gene match. This CDR3 comprises 16 residues. Germline V gene lookup returns CDR1 SGHRS and CDR2 YFSETQ. CDR3 nucleotides: TGCGCCAGCAGCCTGGACGGGCCAGGGGGAGGCACTGAAGCTTTCTTT. This gives the protein CASSLDGPGGGTEAFF.

This clone showed up many times. The chain links TRBV4-1 to TRBJ1-1, with 7 bases that match TRBD1. CDR1 MGHRA and CDR2 YSYEKL come from the germline V gene. This CDR3 has 18 residues. V was pared by 1 base and J by 0 bases, with 11 bases of the junction left unmatched. The CDR3 nucleotides read TGCGCCAGCAGCCAAGGGACAGGTTCTAACAGAATGAACACTGAAGCTTTCTTT. The encoded protein is CASSQGTGSNRMNTEAFF.

This clone came up a few times. One end of the junction does not line up with germline, which may come from a read error. This rearrangement joins TRBV6-1 to TRBJ2-1; D remains unclear. The CDR3 is made up of 11 amino acids. The germline V gene encodes CDR1 MNHNS and CDR2 SASEGT. Here the CDR3 DNA reads TGTGCCAGCAGTGCGTTCAATGAGAAGTTATTC. Amino acids: CASSAFNEKLF.

The chain is built from TRBV20-1 and TRBJ2-1; 9 nucleotides match TRBD2. Germline CDR1 reads DFQATT; CDR2 reads SNEGSKA (reference sequence). The CDR3 has 13 residues. V was pared by 3 bases and J by 7 bases, with 4 bases of the junction left unmatched. As DNA, the CDR3 is TGCAGTGCTAGCGGTAGCGGGAGTAATGAGCAGTTCTTC. Translating gives CSASGSGSNEQFF.

This clone showed up many times. The rearrangement uses TRBV9 and TRBJ2-3; D possibly corresponds to TRBD1 (5 bases). The CDR3 spans 15 residues. Germline loops: CDR1 SGDLS, CDR2 YYNGEE. The V and J ends lost 4 bases and 7 bases respectively, with 19 bases between them. The CDR3 here is CASSIDSAGVNTQYF. In DNA, the CDR3 is TGTGCCAGCAGCATCGACAGCGCCGGAGTAAATACGCAGTATTTT.

The chain employs TRBV11-1 and TRBJ2-1; 7 bases agree with TRBD1. The CDR3 is 15 residues long. V lost 3 bases, J lost 7 bases, and 9 bases stayed unmatched. Looked up from germline, CDR1 is SGHAT and CDR2 is FQDESV (reference sequence). In nucleotides, the CDR3 is TGTGCCAGCAGCTTGATAGATGGACAGGATAATGAGCAGTTCTTC. This codes for CASSLIDGQDNEQFF.

This clone occurred a few times. The chain carries TRBV20-1 and TRBJ1-2; D uncertain. There are 13 residues in the CDR3. V was clipped by 6 bases and J by 8 bases, with 19 bases between them. Germline values: CDR1 DFQATT, CDR2 SNEGSKA (reference sequence). The DNA of the CDR3 is TGCAGTGCACACACGAGGTCGGGGTCCGGCTACACCTTC. Translated: CSAHTRSGSGYTF.